Below, 23 T cell receptor beta chains from the same sample are listed, as sequenced in a study of blood T cell repertoires in COVID-19. Sequencing was performed with immunoSEQ multiplex PCR; in TCRdb, only in-frame clones are kept and a portion is missing. The sample includes some 47,000 clones, around nine tenths of them seen just once. The sample consisted of peripheral blood. Every receptor here comes from a man between 65 and 79 years old with acute or convalescent COVID-19.

The chain recombines TRBV5-4 with TRBJ1-4; 10 nucleotides agree with TRBD1. Unmatched junction bases numbered 9, after V lost 5 bases and J lost 8 bases. This CDR3 is 15 amino acids long. CDR1 is SGHNT, CDR2 YYREEE, per germline (reference sequence). CDR3 nucleotides: TGTGCCAGCAGTAAAAGGGGACAGGGGAACGAAAAACTGTTTTTT. This codes for CASSKRGQGNEKLFF. Full variable domain (remainder filled in from reference TRBV5-4 and TRBJ1-4): ETGVTQSPTHLIKTRGQQVTLRCSSQSGHNTVSWYQQALGQGPQFIFQYYREEENGRGNFPPRFSGLQFPNYSSELNVNALELDDSALYLCASSKRGQGNEKLFFGSGTQLSVL.

The chain joins TRBV2 to TRBJ1-5, with 8 bases aligning to TRBD1. CDR3 length equals 13 residues. The germline V gene encodes CDR1 SNHLY and CDR2 FYNNEI. V trimming: 10 bases; J trimming: 9 bases; junction bases outside the gene matches: 11. CDR3 amino acids: CATRGDRLWPQHF. The DNA for the CDR3 is TGTGCCACCAGGGGGGACAGGCTGTGGCCCCAGCATTTT.

This rearrangement joins TRBV7-9 to TRBJ1-2, with a weak D call TRBD1 (6 bases). The CDR3 loop spans 16 amino acids. With 1 base removed from V and 4 bases from J, the gap between germline ends came to 16 bases. Germline V gene data show CDR1 as SEHNR and CDR2 as FQNEAQ (reference sequence). The CDR3 reads CASSLEAAGDAYGYTF. CDR3 coding DNA: TGTGCCAGCAGCTTAGAGGCGGCAGGGGATGCCTATGGCTACACCTTC.

The CDR3 coding sequence is TGTGCCAGCAGCTTACTAGCGGGGACTGGAAATGAGCAGTTCTTC. Encoded protein: CASSLLAGTGNEQFF. This chain connects TRBV7-3 to TRBJ2-1; TRBD2 matches at 9 bases. This CDR3 is 15 amino acids long. After removal of 2 bases from V and 7 bases from J, the junction contained 6 bases not matched to a gene. Germline V CDR1 and CDR2: SGHTA, FQGTGA.

The gene calls are TRBV6-4 and TRBJ1-2; D unresolved. V lost 3 bases and J lost 5, with 16 bases in between. Germline loops: CDR1 MRHNA, CDR2 SNTAGT. The CDR3 contains 15 residues. In nucleotides, the CDR3 is TGTGCCAGCAGTGAGGGCCCCGCAGGAGGATATGGCTACACCTTC. The encoded protein is CASSEGPAGGYGYTF.

The rearrangement joins TRBV6-2 or TRBV6-3 to TRBJ1-4; the D gene is possibly TRBD1 (6 bases). Germline V gene data show CDR1 as MNHEY and CDR2 as SVGEGT. V was clipped by 4 bases and J by 6 bases, with 18 bases between them. CDR3 length equals 16 residues. The CDR3 nucleotides are TGTGCCAGCAGTTCCCTTAACAGGGTGGAAGATGAAAAACTGTTTTTT. Its protein is CASSSLNRVEDEKLFF.

The rearrangement joins TRBV5-4 to TRBJ1-4; 7 nucleotides match TRBD1. CDR1 SGHNT and CDR2 YYREEE come from the germline V gene (reference sequence). V was clipped by 4 bases and J by 0 bases; unmatched bases: 6. The CDR3 extends over 16 amino acids. The CDR3 nucleotides are TGTGCCAGCAGCGATCCCCAGGGGGCAACTAATGAAAAACTGTTTTTT. Encoded protein: CASSDPQGATNEKLFF. Based on the CDR3 plus reference TRBV5-4 and TRBJ1-4, the full variable domain is ETGVTQSPTHLIKTRGQQVTLRCSSQSGHNTVSWYQQALGQGPQFIFQYYREEENGRGNFPPRFSGLQFPNYSSELNVNALELDDSALYLCASSDPQGATNEKLFFGSGTQLSVL.

This clone was observed once. CDR3: CASSYPQGAGTQETQYF. The CDR3 region has the DNA TGTGCCAGCAGCTACCCACAGGGGGCGGGCACGCAAGAGACCCAGTACTTC. The chain links TRBV5-4 to TRBJ2-5; 9 bases fit TRBD1. This CDR3 has 17 residues. V shed 3 bases, J shed 2 bases, and the junction held 11 bases outside the gene matches. Germline values: CDR1 SGHNT, CDR2 YYREEE (reference sequence).

The chain has TRBV7-2 and TRBJ1-4; tentatively, D is TRBD1 (5 bases). Germline lookup yields CDR1 SGHTA and CDR2 FQGNSA. CDR3 length: 13 amino acids. Deletions cut 0 bases from V and 8 bases from J, with 7 bases between. The CDR3 loop reads CASSLAGREKLFF. CDR3 sequence (DNA): TGTGCCAGCAGCTTAGCGGGGCGGGAAAAACTGTTTTTT.

The chain employs TRBV28 and TRBJ2-1; tentative D call: TRBD2 (6 bases). In germline, CDR1 is MDHEN, CDR2 SYDVKM. This CDR3 region has 12 residues. V was cut by 4 bases and J by 9 bases, with 10 bases left in between. The CDR3: CASSSGVTEQFF. For the CDR3, the DNA is TGTGCCAGCAGTTCGGGGGTGACTGAGCAGTTCTTC.

This sequence joins TRBV7-9 and TRBJ1-1; D perhaps matches TRBD1 (5 bases). There are 16 residues in the CDR3. Germline values: CDR1 SEHNR, CDR2 FQNEAQ (reference sequence). The V and J ends lost 0 bases and 0 bases respectively, with 11 bases between them. Here the CDR3 DNA reads TGTGCCAGCAGCTTAGCTCCAGGGAACATGAACACTGAAGCTTTCTTT. Protein sequence: CASSLAPGNMNTEAFF.

V and J are TRBV19 and TRBJ2-7, with 8 nucleotides matching TRBD1. CDR3 length: 15 amino acids. From germline, CDR1 is LNHDA and CDR2 SQIVND (reference sequence). Trimming cost V 0 bases and J 4 bases; bases outside gene matches: 5. Written as DNA, the CDR3 is TGTGCCAGTAGTATAGAGGGGACAGGCTCTTACGAGCAGTACTTC. It is translated as CASSIEGTGSYEQYF. Based on the CDR3 plus reference TRBV19 and TRBJ2-7, the full variable domain is DGGITQSPKYLFRKEGQNVTLSCEQNLNHDAMYWYRQDPGQGLRLIYYSQIVNDFQKGDIAEGYSVSREKKESFPLTVTSAQKNPTAFYLCASSIEGTGSYEQYFGPGTRLTVT.

The chain employs TRBV19 and TRBJ1-1; perhaps TRBD1 as D (5 bases). This CDR3 has 18 amino acids. Germline V lookup: CDR1 LNHDA, CDR2 SQIVND (reference sequence). V dropped 1 base and J dropped 2 bases, with 20 bases sitting between them. In nucleotides, the CDR3 is TGTGCCAGTAGTATAGCCCGTGGGGGGAATCAACGAAACACTGAAGCTTTCTTT. This translates into CASSIARGGNQRNTEAFF.

The chain joins TRBV28 to TRBJ1-2, with no clear D. V gave up 3 bases and J gave up 4 bases, with 9 bases separating them. Germline V CDR1 and CDR2: MDHEN, SYDVKM. The CDR3 has 13 amino acids. DNA for the CDR3: TGTGCCAGCAGTTTGAGACAACTCTATGGCTACACCTTC. It codes for CASSLRQLYGYTF.

This rearrangement joins TRBV5-6 to TRBJ1-1, with 7 positions matching TRBD1. V shed 5 bases, J shed 1 base, and the junction held 5 bases outside the gene matches. The CDR3 covers 14 residues. Germline CDR1 is SGHDT and CDR2 is YYEEEE. The CDR3 reads CASSPRQGNTEAFF. Written as DNA, the CDR3 is TGTGCCAGCAGTCCTCGACAGGGGAACACTGAAGCTTTCTTT.

This clone has more than one count but fewer than ten. J is TRBJ1-1 and V is TRBV4-2; D remains unclear. The germline V gene has CDR1 LGHNA and CDR2 YNFKEQ. CDR3 length equals 14 residues. V lost 0 bases, J lost 8 bases, and 13 bases lay in between. The CDR3 is CASSQDPEVGEAFF. The CDR3 DNA reads as TGTGCCAGCAGCCAAGATCCTGAGGTTGGCGAAGCTTTCTTT.

This chain's CDR3 is CASSAGGPQYF. CDR3 nucleotide sequence: TGTGCCAGCAGCGCAGGGGGTCCGCAGTATTTT. The chain recombines TRBV9 with TRBJ2-3; 7 nucleotides align to TRBD1. Germline assignment: CDR1 SGDLS and CDR2 YYNGEE. V shed 3 bases, J shed 10 bases, and the junction held 2 bases outside the gene matches. The CDR3 runs to 11 residues.

The chain employs TRBV27 and TRBJ1-1; D remains ambiguous. Trimming removed 2 bases from V and 0 bases from J, with 4 bases in between. Germline V CDR1 and CDR2: MNHEY, SMNVEV (reference sequence). The CDR3 sequence is 13 residues long. Here the CDR3 reads CASSLILNTEAFF. CDR3 bases: TGTGCCAGCAGTTTAATATTGAACACTGAAGCTTTCTTT.

The gene calls are TRBV18 and TRBJ2-5; TRBD1 is a possible D gene (5 bases). The germline gives CDR1 KGHSH, CDR2 LQKENI. The CDR3 length is 14 residues. The V end lost 3 bases, the J end lost 4 bases, and 12 bases lay between the germline ends. The CDR3 loop reads CASSPRVQGETQYF. For the CDR3, the DNA is TGTGCCAGCTCACCCAGGGTTCAGGGAGAGACCCAGTACTTC.

This rearrangement joins TRBV4-3 to TRBJ1-2, with D tentatively TRBD1 (5 bases). With 3 bases removed from V and 5 bases from J, the gap between germline ends came to 16 bases. Germline V gene data show CDR1 as LGHNA and CDR2 as YSLEER. The CDR3 sequence is 15 residues long. CDR3 nucleotide sequence: TGCGCCAGCAGCCATAGCCGACAGATGCTGTATGGCTACACCTTC. This encodes CASSHSRQMLYGYTF.

The DNA for the CDR3 is TGCGCCAGCAGCTTGGTAGGACATCCGGGACTAGCGGGGGGGTCGAATGAGCAGTTCTTC. This gives the protein CASSLVGHPGLAGGSNEQFF. The chain joins TRBV5-1 to TRBJ2-1; 16 nucleotides match TRBD2. CDR1 SGHRS and CDR2 YFSETQ come from the germline V gene. With V trimmed by 0 bases and J by 7 bases, 13 bases remained unmatched. CDR3 size: 20 residues. The full variable domain, its missing parts supplied by reference TRBV5-1 and TRBJ2-1, is KAGVTQTPRYLIKTRGQQVTLSCSPISGHRSVSWYQQTPGQGLQFLFEYFSETQRNKGNFPGRFSGRQFSNSRSEMNVSTLELGDSALYLCASSLVGHPGLAGGSNEQFFGPGTRLTVL.

The rearrangement links TRBV18 to TRBJ1-2; weak D call: TRBD1 (5 bases). V was pared by 4 bases and J by 5 bases, with 11 bases between. This CDR3 is built from 13 residues. CDR1 is KGHSH, CDR2 LQKENI, per germline. Here the CDR3 DNA reads TGTGCCAGCTCACAGGACACGAGATATGGCTACACCTTC. Residues: CASSQDTRYGYTF.

The rearrangement joins TRBV3-1 (or the pseudogene TRBV3-2) to TRBJ1-2; D perhaps matches TRBD1 (6 bases). The CDR3 is 23 amino acids. The germline gives CDR1 LGHDT, CDR2 YNNKEL (reference sequence). V lost 0 bases, J lost 1 base, and 33 bases lay in between. This chain's CDR3 is CASSQDRGPSPAAAQGSNYGYTF. CDR3 in DNA: TGTGCCAGCAGCCAAGATAGAGGGCCCAGTCCGGCGGCGGCACAGGGAAGTAACTATGGCTACACCTTC.